This T cell receptor (beta chain) was sequenced in a study of identical twins' blood T cells. TCRdb re-called the 5' RACE reads with MiXCR, one entry per CDR3 protein. The sample consists of a few hundred thousand distinct CDR3 sequences, over 25% of them appearing once. In this sample, this clonotype turned up a few times. Its antigen is still unknown. Study-level points and caveats: Out-of-frame TCRbeta clonotypes reportedly had markedly more similar V usage in twins than unrelated donors.

The V gene's germline CDR1 is SGDLS and CDR2 YYNGEE. CDR3 length equals 16 residues. The trim removed 4 bases at V and 4 bases at J, leaving 9 bases unmatched. The TCR was taken from a woman aged 18 to 55 in good health. The specimen was PBMCs. V is TRBV9 and J is TRBJ2-3; 10 nucleotides line up with TRBD2. The CDR3 loop is CASSPRTSGNSDTQYF. DNA of the CDR3: TGTGCCAGCAGCCCCCGGACTAGCGGAAATTCAGATACGCAGTATTTT.